One sample yielded the 4 T cell receptor beta chains listed below, sequenced in a study of T cell changes during pregnancy in multiple sclerosis (dated by TCRdb to the late 2010s). Libraries were prepared through the immunoSEQ multiplex PCR assay. In its TCRdb copy, this immuneACCESS table keeps in-frame sequences only and misses some clones. Where compared with another copy, unresolved V genes explain less than half of these, and the others have no known cause. The sample profile shows 75,000 to 100,000 clones; 75% to 95% of them were found once. Under 0.8% of the sample belongs to the ten largest clones. Sequencing used peripheral blood, obtained in the second trimester of pregnancy. All receptors derive from a female donor in good health, enrolled as a control in a pregnancy study.

The chain recombines TRBV10-1 with TRBJ2-1; 10 bases are shared with TRBD2. This CDR3 is built from 14 residues. CDR1 and CDR2 from the germline V gene are WNHNN and SYGVQD (reference sequence). Trimming took 4 bases from V and 7 from J; bases not matched to a gene: 4. DNA of the CDR3: TGCGCCAGCAGTGCTCTAGCGGGAGTGAATGAGCAGTTCTTC. It translates to CASSALAGVNEQFF.

The chain carries TRBV5-5 and TRBJ2-7, with a tentative D call TRBD1 (5 bases). Trimming stripped 6 bases from V and 1 base from J, with 14 bases between. The CDR3 contains 14 residues. The V gene's germline CDR1 is SGHKS and CDR2 YYEKEE (reference sequence). CDR3 sequence reads: CASTSSTGSYEQYF. The CDR3 bases are TGTGCCAGCACGTCGAGCACAGGTTCCTACGAGCAGTACTTC.

The J gene is TRBJ2-7, the V gene TRBV15; D gene ambiguous. This CDR3 spans 15 amino acids. Looked up from germline, CDR1 is LNHNV and CDR2 is YYDKDF (reference sequence). Trimming shortened V by 3 bases and J by 1 base, and 13 bases separated the two germline ends. CDR3 amino acids: CATSSRLTISYEQYF. The DNA for the CDR3 is TGTGCCACCAGCAGTCGACTGACGATTTCCTACGAGCAGTACTTC.

In the case of this clone: Other DNA sequences from this sample encode an identical CDR3 as well. This chain links TRBV15 with TRBJ1-1; no firm D call. The CDR3 loop spans 13 amino acids. In germline, CDR1 is LNHNV, CDR2 YYDKDF (reference sequence). V was pared by 5 bases and J by 3 bases, with 10 bases between. The CDR3 DNA sequence: TGTGCCACCAGCCGAAGGAGGGACACTGAAGCTTTCTTT. Its protein is CATSRRRDTEAFF.